A selection of T cell receptor beta chains follows, all from one sample in a study of blood T cell repertoires in COVID-19. Profiled with immunoSEQ multiplex PCR; TCRdb holds only in-frame clones, not every one. Found here are tens of thousands of clones, roughly three quarters of them singletons; the top ten hold more than 2.5%. Sequenced input: peripheral blood. The receptors originated from a man in his 60s with acute or convalescent COVID-19. The CDR3 runs from the conserved cysteine through the conserved F or W. Each record gives: clone size, D gene, V gene, J gene, CDR3 protein, CDR3 DNA. D genes are given only for firm matches. The size of a clone is reported for some rows only, either as once, few or many, or as a class for expanded clones.

abundance: -; d_gene: -; v_gene: TRBV5-1; j_gene: TRBJ2-1; CDR3aa: CASSLPGKYEQFF; CDR3nt: TGCGCCAGCAGCTTGCCAGGGAAATATGAGCAGTTCTTC
abundance: once; d_gene: -; v_gene: TRBV29-1; j_gene: TRBJ1-2; CDR3aa: CSVGERNGYTF; CDR3nt: TGCAGCGTTGGTGAGAGGAATGGCTACACCTTC
abundance: -; d_gene: TRBD2; v_gene: TRBV4-1; j_gene: TRBJ2-5; CDR3aa: CASSQDSTSGGWETQYF; CDR3nt: TGCGCCAGCAGCCAAGATTCTACTAGCGGGGGGTGGGAGACCCAGTACTTC
abundance: -; d_gene: TRBD1; v_gene: TRBV5-8; j_gene: TRBJ1-1; CDR3aa: CASSSGQGNTEAFF; CDR3nt: TGTGCCAGCAGCTCGGGACAGGGGAACACTGAAGCTTTCTTT
abundance: -; d_gene: TRBD1; v_gene: TRBV15; j_gene: TRBJ2-5; CDR3aa: CATSRDQKGAQGTQYF; CDR3nt: TGTGCCACCAGCAGAGATCAGAAGGGGGCGCAGGGGACCCAGTACTTC
abundance: -; d_gene: TRBD1; v_gene: TRBV19; j_gene: TRBJ1-5; CDR3aa: CASSIRILPDRGGIVYQPQHF; CDR3nt: TGTGCCAGTAGTATCCGAATCTTACCCGACAGGGGGGGTATTGTGTATCAGCCCCAGCATTTT
abundance: -; d_gene: TRBD1; v_gene: TRBV19; j_gene: TRBJ1-1; CDR3aa: CASTGQPNTEAFF; CDR3nt: TGTGCCAGTACGGGACAGCCAAACACTGAAGCTTTCTTT
abundance: -; d_gene: TRBD1; v_gene: TRBV30; j_gene: TRBJ1-6; CDR3aa: CAWSPQGALSFSSPLHF; CDR3nt: TGTGCCTGGAGTCCCCAGGGGGCCCTAAGCTTCAGTTCACCCCTCCACTTT
abundance: -; d_gene: -; v_gene: TRBV6-6; j_gene: TRBJ1-2; CDR3aa: CASGRGLNYGYTF; CDR3nt: TGTGCCTCCGGTAGGGGACTCAACTATGGCTACACCTTC
abundance: -; d_gene: -; v_gene: TRBV29-1; j_gene: TRBJ1-4; CDR3aa: CSAQNEKLFF; CDR3nt: TGCAGCGCTCAGAATGAAAAACTGTTTTTT
abundance: -; d_gene: -; v_gene: TRBV5-6; j_gene: TRBJ2-1; CDR3aa: CASSPRGGQIYNEQFF; CDR3nt: TGTGCCAGCAGCCCCCGGGGGGGACAGATTTACAATGAGCAGTTCTTC